The T cell receptor (beta chain) under discussion was sequenced for a study of T cells in Graves' hyperthyroidism and ophthalmopathy. For the study at large: Any treatment followed the collection of peripheral blood at initial diagnosis.

Amplified regions were TCR beta CDR3 sequences from RNA transcripts. Primed by the HTBI set, a first-round RT-PCR was run on the TCR CDR3. TCRdb redid the calling of the multiplex PCR reads with MiXCR, one entry per CDR3 protein. The sample shows hundreds of thousands of distinct CDR3 sequences, about 24% of them seen only once. For ophthalmopathy patients, the Clinical Activity Score was at least 3 and the NOSPECS grade at least 4; duration was under 3 months. Overall study findings and caveats: The majority of expanded thyroid clonotypes above 0.001 also appeared in blood.

Worth noting for this clonotype: What it binds is not known.

Sequenced sample: blood. The TCR sequence derives from a woman younger than 45 with Graves' ophthalmopathy.

The DNA for the CDR3 is TGTGCCAGCAGCCAACAGGGGGGGAACACTGAAGCTTTCTTT. It codes for CASSQQGGNTEAFF. V usage is TRBV3-1 and J usage is TRBJ1-1, with 7 bases that match TRBD1. The germline gives CDR1 LGHDT, CDR2 YNNKEL (reference sequence). The CDR3 totals 14 residues. V lost 2 bases to trimming and J lost 1 base; unmatched junction nucleotides: 1.